This T cell receptor beta chain was sequenced during a study of naive and memory T cell subsets. Study-wide results and caveats: Over 85% of naive TCR sequences appeared only once after error correction, unlike memory subsets. Naive repertoires, especially CD8, held a few larger clonotypes, possibly memory cells re-expressing CD45RA.

An equimolar mix of two oligonucleotides served as the beta constant-region primer for TRBC1 and TRBC2. The ligated cDNA underwent four PCR rounds using SP2 and nested alpha and beta constant-region primers. The cDNA 3' end received a ligated single-stranded oligonucleotide carrying the SP2 primer and a 12-nucleotide UMI. TCRdb re-called the UMI-ligation and nested PCR reads through MiXCR, storing one row per CDR3 protein. This sample has 150,000 or so distinct CDR3 sequences, with approximately 22% found just once. In this sample, this clonotype turned up a few times. Its antigen is still unknown. Germline lookup yields CDR1 LGHNA and CDR2 YNFKEQ. The CDR3 is 17 residues long. Trimming took 1 base from V and 5 from J; bases not matched to a gene: 13. Cells stained for CD3, CD4, CD8, CD45RA and CD27 were sorted into four subsets.

The specimen was naive CD4+ T cells from blood. The genes are TRBV4-2 and TRBJ2-5; TRBD2 aligns across 7 bases. This receptor was taken from a human donor in good health. The CDR3 protein is CASSQGLGGSGMETQYF. In DNA form, the CDR3 reads TGTGCCAGCAGCCAAGGTCTCGGCGGGAGCGGTATGGAGACCCAGTACTTC.